The rows below give T cell receptor beta chains drawn from one sample of a study of blood T cell repertoires in COVID-19. Sequenced by immunoSEQ multiplex PCR; TCRdb stores in-frame clones only, minus some. The repertoire includes about 68,000 clones, roughly nine tenths of them detected once, and approximately 2.9% sits in the top ten. The sequenced sample was peripheral blood. The receptors stem from a man aged 50 to 60 with acute or convalescent COVID-19. Both conserved end residues are part of each CDR3. D genes are given only for firm matches. Size tells how often a clone was seen (once, few, many) or the class of an expanded clone, and some rows leave it out.

j_gene | abundance | d_gene | v_gene | CDR3aa | CDR3nt
TRBJ1-1 | once | - | TRBV9 | CASSVATHTEAFF | TGTGCCAGCAGCGTAGCTACCCACACTGAAGCTTTCTTT
TRBJ1-5 | - | - | TRBV6-5 | CASSSGSGQGGQPQHF | TGTGCCAGCAGTTCCGGGAGCGGGCAGGGCGGTCAGCCCCAGCATTTT
TRBJ1-4 | once | TRBD1 | TRBV29-1 | CSVGRQGEKLFF | TGCAGCGTTGGGCGACAGGGGGAAAAACTGTTTTTT
TRBJ2-3 | - | TRBD2 | TRBV11-3 | CASSSLAGRIDTQYF | TGTGCCAGCAGCTCCCTAGCGGGACGGATAGATACGCAGTATTTT
TRBJ2-1 | - | TRBD2 | TRBV30 | CAWSGTSREQFF | TGTGCCTGGTCCGGGACTAGCAGAGAGCAGTTCTTC
TRBJ2-2 | - | - | TRBV7-2 | CASSLEGIAGELFF | TGTGCCAGCAGCTTAGAGGGGATAGCCGGGGAGCTGTTTTTT
TRBJ1-6 | - | - | TRBV7-9 | CASTIGTGESSYNSPLHF | TGTGCCAGCACCATCGGGACGGGAGAAAGCTCCTATAATTCACCCCTCCACTTT
TRBJ2-3 | once | - | TRBV21-1 | CASSKEGGDTDTQYF | TGTGCCAGCAGCAAAGAGGGGGGGGACACAGATACGCAGTATTTT
TRBJ2-3 | - | TRBD2 | TRBV9 | CASSGRGLARTDTQYF | TGTGCCAGCAGCGGGCGGGGACTAGCTCGCACAGATACGCAGTATTTT
TRBJ1-6 | - | - | TRBV27 | CASSRQAAGSPLHF | TGTGCCAGCAGTCGACAGGCCGCGGGTTCACCCCTCCACTTT
TRBJ1-5 | - | TRBD1 | TRBV18 | CASSRRTGDSNQPQHF | TGTGCCAGCTCACGCAGGACAGGGGATAGCAATCAGCCCCAGCATTTT
TRBJ2-3 | - | TRBD2 | TRBV7-9 | CASSLLAGRTDTQYF | TGTGCCAGCAGCTTACTAGCGGGCCGCACAGATACGCAGTATTTT
TRBJ2-2 | - | - | TRBV29-1 | CSVGGALNTGELFF | TGCAGCGTTGGAGGTGCCCTAAACACCGGGGAGCTGTTTTTT
TRBJ1-2 | - | TRBD1 | TRBV27 | CASSSTGAYGYTF | TGTGCCAGCAGTTCTACAGGGGCCTATGGCTACACCTTC
TRBJ2-1 | - | TRBD2 | TRBV11-3 | CASSLVGSGRGNEQFF | TGTGCCAGCAGCTTAGTAGGTAGCGGGAGAGGAAATGAGCAGTTCTTC
TRBJ2-1 | - | TRBD2 | TRBV4-3 | CASSQAPGELAGLKYNEQFF | TGCGCCAGCAGCCAAGCTCCGGGGGAACTAGCGGGACTAAAATACAATGAGCAGTTCTTC
TRBJ1-2 | few | - | TRBV7-9 | CASSVRGHVGGYTF | TGTGCCAGCAGTGTGAGAGGGCACGTTGGTGGCTACACCTTC
TRBJ1-2 | - | TRBD1 | TRBV10-2 | CAGGPGQESGPSNYGYTF | TGCGCCGGGGGACCGGGACAGGAGAGTGGGCCCTCTAACTATGGCTACACCTTC
TRBJ2-7 | - | - | TRBV28 | CATGGREKSYEQYF | TGTGCCACTGGGGGGCGGGAGAAAAGTTACGAGCAGTACTTC
TRBJ1-3 | few | - | TRBV28 | CASTEIRFSGNTIYF | TGTGCCAGCACGGAGATAAGGTTCTCTGGAAACACCATATATTTT
TRBJ1-1 | - | - | TRBV11-2 | CASSPYDSFAFF | TGTGCCAGCAGCCCCTACGACAGTTTCGCTTTCTTT
TRBJ1-2 | - | - | TRBV29-1 | CSLMTAGEGYGYTF | TGCAGCCTGATGACCGCAGGGGAAGGGTATGGCTACACCTTC
TRBJ1-3 | - | TRBD1 | TRBV18 | CASSPLITGTEALPAGNTIYF | TGTGCCAGCTCACCACTAATCACCGGGACAGAAGCTTTACCCGCTGGAAACACCATATATTTT
TRBJ1-4 | - | TRBD1 | TRBV6-5 | CASRSQQGMGEKLFF | TGTGCCAGCAGATCTCAACAGGGGATGGGGGAAAAACTGTTTTTT
TRBJ2-3 | - | - | TRBV6-5 | CASSPQGGTDTQYF | TGTGCCAGCAGCCCACAGGGAGGCACAGATACGCAGTATTTT
TRBJ1-6 | - | - | TRBV28 | CASSLDITSSSPLHF | TGTGCCAGCAGTTTAGACATCACATCTAGCTCACCCCTCCACTTT
TRBJ1-4 | - | - | TRBV5-6 | CASSLYQPGEKLFF | TGTGCCAGCAGCTTGTACCAACCGGGTGAAAAACTGTTTTTT
TRBJ2-7 | - | - | TRBV9 | CASSARGAPLKQYF | TGTGCCAGCAGCGCACGGGGGGCCCCCCTAAAGCAGTACTTC